This TCR beta chain emerged from a study of vaccination and CD4 T cells after COVID-19 (dated by TCRdb to between 2021 and 2024). For the wider study: The convalescent cohort comprised six males and four females, including two Hispanic individuals, seven Caucasians, two Asians and one multiracial person. Each participant got two doses of either the Pfizer-BioNTech BNT162b2 vaccine (n=8) or the Moderna mRNA-1273 vaccine (n=2). Post-COVID blood samples from convalescent patients were collected a median of approximately 100 days after diagnosis, with a range of roughly 35 to 180 days. The time from the second vaccine dose to post-vaccine blood sampling had a median of roughly 79 days and ranged from about 14 to 250 days. Culture stimuli were overlapping spike peptide pools from SARS-CoV-2 and from the common cold coronaviruses HCoV-NL63, HCoV-OC43 and HCoV-229E. Control cultures received a CEFX viral epitope pool as the positive control, an HIV-1 Nef peptide pool as the negative control, or no peptide. The spike-specific CD4+ TCR repertoire was compared before and after mRNA vaccination in under 11 COVID-19 convalescent patients and several infection-naive healthy vaccine recipients.

The treatment or condition label of this sample denotes: roughly ten-day PBMC culture with coronavirus spike peptide pools or control peptides (ViraFEST assay). The ViraFEST assay was used in the study, in which antigen-specific T cells were expanded with peptide pools and expanded clonotypes were subsequently identified by TCR sequencing. Healthy vaccine recipients had no prior SARS-CoV-2 infection, confirmed by negative nucleocapsid antibody tests before and after vaccination. PBMCs were cultured at two million per well in IMDM supplemented with roughly 5% human AB serum and 9 to 10 IU/ml IL-2, with about 11 ug/ml peptide pools added. Half of the culture medium was replaced with fresh IL-2-containing medium on days 3 and 7. After approximately 10 days of culture, CD4+ T cells were isolated by negative selection using the EasySep CD4+ T cell isolation kit. Ficoll-Paque Plus gradient centrifugation was used to isolate PBMCs from whole blood, and the isolated PBMCs were then either used fresh or cryopreserved at -140C. Culture conditions were generally each tested in triplicate wells.

Trimming at the junction amounts to 6 bases on V and 0 bases on J, and the germline ends lie 11 bases apart. The germline V gene sets CDR1 to MNHNS and CDR2 to SASEGT. The CDR3, cysteine through phenylalanine, is 14 amino acids long. The CDR3 DNA has 42 bases and is translated from base 1. This clonotype has a single count. What antigen it recognizes has not been identified. No base quality values were provided; no much bigger clone lies one nucleotide off. One read gives only weak evidence. General conclusions and limits of the study: Of the vaccine-specific clones found in convalescent patients, nearly all (304 of 307) were mono-reactive for SARS-CoV-2 spike instead of being cross-reactive with common cold coronaviruses. Although the median number of SARS-CoV-2-reactive clonotypes went up from fewer than 25 after infection to about 38 after vaccination, the increase was not significant. In convalescent patients, a median around 85% of post-vaccine SARS-CoV-2-reactive clones were detected only after vaccination, and vaccine-specific priming was suggested by this finding. The number of convalescent patients in the study was relatively small, and the study did not examine early timepoints following natural infection.

The library came from PCR. TCR sequencing of DNA from cultured CD4+ T cells used the Oncomine TCR Beta short-read assay at the Johns Hopkins FTIC core. The QIAamp micro DNA kit was used to extract genomic DNA from the cultured CD4+ T cells. The Oncomine TCR Beta libraries from cultured CD4+ T cells were pooled using unique dual indexes and then sequenced on an Illumina iSeq 100. Regarding the original processing steps: Non-productive sequences were filtered out, and CDR3s that did not start with C, did not end with F or W, or were shorter than 7 amino acids were discarded. The MANAFEST web application was used to identify antigen-specific clonotypes by comparing peptide-stimulated wells against reference wells and other culture wells. To be called positive, a clone needed an FDR below 0.05, an odds ratio above 5, and a productive frequency above 0.1% in at least two of three replicate wells. Cross-reactive clonotypes were defined as significantly expanded in both SARS-CoV-2 spike wells and at least one common cold coronavirus spike condition. Using R version 3.6.1, CDR3 homology was evaluated through Levenshtein distances (stringdist) along with unrooted phylogenetic trees (ape). TCRdb cleaned the public reads at Q25 with fastp, built clones with MiXCR and kept in-frame beta chains. Merged by CDR3 protein, the rows form single entries marked with the most common genes and DNA. These V and J calls originate from TCRdb's pipeline instead of the authors' own analysis. In this sample the table shows about 23,000 distinct CDR3 sequences, approximately 67% of which occur a single time. The ten largest clones add up to 20% to 25% of the sample.

The sample in question was CD4+ T cells from blood, cultured in vitro, obtained after SARS-CoV-2 vaccination. Here the chain combines TRBV6-1 and TRBJ1-1, with no confidently assigned D gene. This TCR was sampled from a human donor who received a COVID-19 vaccine. The CDR3 has the sequence CASSSRVVNTEAFF. The DNA is as follows: TGTGCCAGCAGCTCTAGGGTGGTGAACACTGAAGCTTTCTTT.